This T cell receptor (beta chain) was identified in a study of blood T cell repertoires in COVID-19. Study summary: The recovered donors of Cohort 3 showed two negative PCRs, clearance, or symptom resolution. Nucleic acid was either cDNA or gDNA, and it came from T cells, B-cell-depleted T cells, or PBMCs.

Method: immunoSEQ multiplex PCR; TCRdb's copy keeps in-frame clones and lacks some. Counted here are under 200,000 clones, around 87% occurring once; the ten biggest clones make up 20% to 25%. This clone was found a few times. This sample also contains other DNA sequences that code for the same CDR3. V was shortened by 3 bases and J by 5 bases, with 7 bases between the two germline ends. The CDR3 length is 12 residues. Assignment of participants to cohorts was predicated upon participant-reported clinical history. This clonotype was sampled from a woman aged 40 to 49 in a cohort exposed to, infected with or recovered from COVID-19 (not recorded which). The J gene is TRBJ1-1, the V gene TRBV12-3 or TRBV12-4; D not certain. Material for sequencing was PBMCs or T cells enriched from blood (not recorded which). CDR3 DNA: TGTGCCAGCAGTTTTTCGGGGACTGAAGCTTTCTTT. Encoded protein: CASSFSGTEAFF.